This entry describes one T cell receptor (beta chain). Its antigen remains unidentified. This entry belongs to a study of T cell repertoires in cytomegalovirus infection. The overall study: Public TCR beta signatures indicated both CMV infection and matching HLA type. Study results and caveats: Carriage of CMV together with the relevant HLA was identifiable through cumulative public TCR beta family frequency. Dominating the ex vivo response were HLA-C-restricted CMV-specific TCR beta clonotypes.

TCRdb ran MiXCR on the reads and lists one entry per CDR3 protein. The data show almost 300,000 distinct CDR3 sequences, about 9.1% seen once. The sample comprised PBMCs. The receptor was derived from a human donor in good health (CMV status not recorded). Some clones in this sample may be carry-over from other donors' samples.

The CDR3 loop reads CASSQSSGRTSHSNQPQHF. The CDR3 nucleotides are TGCGCCAGCAGTCAATCGTCGGGCCGGACCTCGCATAGCAATCAGCCCCAGCATTTT. The chain carries TRBV23-1 and TRBJ1-5; D gene uncertain. TRBV23-1 is recorded as an ORF, its role being uncertain. The V and J ends lost 0 bases and 0 bases respectively, with 18 bases between them. This CDR3 has 19 residues.